Presented here are 14 T cell receptor beta chains from one specimen sequenced in a study of vaccination effects on CD4 cells after COVID-19. Method: immunoSEQ multiplex PCR; TCRdb's copy keeps in-frame clones and lacks some. The sample includes more than 25,000 clones, 80% to 85% of them seen just once. With the ViraFEST assay, the study expanded antigen-specific CD4+ T cells using viral peptide pools, then sequenced them. Cells that had been cultured for roughly 9 days were the source of isolated CD4+ T cells. Every participant took two doses of the BNT162b2 or mRNA-1273 vaccine. For these TCRs, the target antigens are not known. The sequencing here drew on CD4+ T cells from PBMCs cultured with SARS-CoV-2 spike peptides, taken after COVID-19 vaccination. The source of these receptors is a human donor who received a COVID-19 vaccine. Some clones in this sample may be carry-over from other donors' samples.

This sequence joins TRBV6-5 and TRBJ2-3, with 10 bases that match TRBD1. Germline V gives CDR1 MNHEY, CDR2 SVGAGI. The CDR3 runs 14 residues. The V segment lost 7 bases and the J segment 4 bases; nucleotides outside the gene matches: 5. CDR3: CASTLGQGPDTQYF. The CDR3 DNA follows: TGTGCCAGCACGTTGGGACAGGGGCCAGATACGCAGTATTTT.

This chain connects TRBV19 to TRBJ2-2, with 7 bases identical to TRBD1. The CDR3 runs 15 residues. V dropped 8 bases and J dropped 0; count of bases not matched to a gene: 6. CDR1 and CDR2 from the germline V gene are LNHDA and SQIVND (reference sequence). The CDR3 nucleotides are TGTGCCAGTGGAAAGGGACAGTCGAACACCGGGGAGCTGTTTTTT. Translation: CASGKGQSNTGELFF.

The V and J genes are TRBV5-6 and TRBJ1-2; TRBD1 matches 9 bases. V lost 7 bases and J lost 1; bases outside the gene matches: 8. CDR1 is SGHDT and CDR2 is YYEEEE in the germline V gene. The CDR3 is 15 residues long. This CDR3 reads CASQQRTGVNYGYTF. The CDR3, as DNA: TGTGCCAGCCAACAGCGGACAGGGGTTAACTATGGCTACACCTTC.

The chain joins TRBV2 to TRBJ2-2; tentatively, D is TRBD1 (5 bases). The germline V and J ends were trimmed by 5 bases and 7 bases, with 20 bases remaining between them. CDR1 is SNHLY and CDR2 is FYNNEI in the germline V gene. The CDR3 spans 16 residues. The CDR3 sequence: CASSLTGPLLGGELFF. The CDR3 DNA is TGTGCCAGCAGTCTAACAGGTCCCCTTTTGGGCGGGGAGCTGTTTTTT.

V usage is TRBV30 and J usage is TRBJ2-5; D may match TRBD1 or TRBD2 (7 bases each). In germline, CDR1 is GTSNPN, CDR2 SVGIG (reference sequence). This CDR3 region has 13 residues. Trimming removed 4 bases at V and 5 bases at J, with 14 bases between. The CDR3 coding sequence is TGTGCCTGGACCCAGGGGGGGGCGGAGACCCAGTACTTC. Translated, it gives CAWTQGGAETQYF.

The V gene is TRBV6-5, the J gene TRBJ1-2; 8 positions agree with TRBD1. The CDR3 runs to 13 residues. With V trimmed by 5 bases and J by 10 bases, 9 bases remained unmatched. Germline V gives CDR1 MNHEY, CDR2 SVGAGI. The CDR3 bases are TGTGCCAGCAGTCGAACCGGGACAGGCGACTACACCTTC. It yields the protein CASSRTGTGDYTF.

This chain connects TRBV15 to TRBJ2-5; the D is unclear. Per germline, CDR1 LNHNV and CDR2 YYDKDF (reference sequence). V was shortened by 6 bases and J by 1 base, with 9 bases between the two germline ends. This CDR3 is built from 13 residues. The CDR3 region has the DNA TGTGCCACCAGACCCGGGCCCCAAGAGACCCAGTACTTC. It specifies CATRPGPQETQYF.

The rearrangement uses TRBV28 and TRBJ2-7, with 7 bases aligning to TRBD1. V gave up 5 bases and J gave up 6 bases; unmatched junction bases: 10. Germline CDR1 and CDR2: MDHEN and SYDVKM. There are 14 residues in the CDR3. CDR3 in DNA: TGTGCCAGCAGTCTTAGACAGGGAGTCCCCGAGCAGTACGTC. Its translation: CASSLRQGVPEQYV.

This clone has a single count. The rearrangement uses TRBV10-3 and TRBJ2-3; 9 nucleotides align to TRBD1. The CDR3 extends over 15 amino acids. J gave up 0 bases and V 10 bases, and 8 bases lay outside the gene matches. From germline, CDR1 is ENHRY and CDR2 SYGVKD. This chain's CDR3 is CASKKDRGSTDTQYF. The CDR3 nucleotides read TGTGCCAGCAAAAAGGACAGGGGAAGCACAGATACGCAGTATTTT.

A few counts support this clone. The chain has TRBV28 and TRBJ1-2; 12 nucleotides match TRBD1. The CDR3 covers 17 residues. The trim removed 6 bases at V and 5 bases at J, leaving 13 bases unmatched. CDR1 and CDR2 from the germline V gene are MDHEN and SYDVKM. The CDR3 spells CASSPPGQGAKGYGYTF. The CDR3 coding sequence is TGTGCCAGCAGCCCACCGGGACAGGGGGCGAAAGGTTATGGCTACACCTTC.

The chain couples TRBV7-9 to TRBJ2-7; 10 bases are a match to TRBD1. With V trimmed by 5 bases and J by 2 bases, 3 bases remained unmatched. CDR3 length: 14 residues. Germline loops: CDR1 SEHNR, CDR2 FQNEAQ (reference sequence). This CDR3 is CASSPTGGPYEQYV. CDR3 DNA: TGTGCCAGCAGCCCGACAGGGGGCCCCTACGAGCAGTACGTC.

This clone appeared once. The chain couples TRBV19 to TRBJ1-1; 9 nucleotides match TRBD1. This CDR3 comprises 13 residues. Germline CDR1 LNHDA, CDR2 SQIVND (reference sequence). The J segment lost 0 bases and the V segment lost 8 bases, leaving 1 base of the junction unmatched. The CDR3 sequence: CASGDRVNTEAFF. The CDR3 DNA sequence: TGTGCCAGTGGGGACAGGGTGAACACTGAAGCTTTCTTT.

This clone appeared a few times. The chain has TRBV30 and TRBJ1-3; perhaps TRBD1 as D (5 bases). Trimming stripped 1 base from V and 4 bases from J, with 11 bases between. Germline V gives CDR1 GTSNPN, CDR2 SVGIG (reference sequence). There are 14 residues in the CDR3. CDR3 sequence: CAWSGDGPGNTIYF. CDR3 DNA: TGTGCCTGGAGTGGGGACGGGCCCGGAAACACCATATATTTT.

This rearrangement joins TRBV29-1 to TRBJ2-5; D may be TRBD1 or TRBD2 (5 bases each). Looked up from germline, CDR1 is SQVTM and CDR2 is ANQGSEA. This CDR3 comprises 13 residues. V was trimmed by 7 bases and J by 5 bases, leaving 17 bases between them. The CDR3 loop is CSAPAGGWETQYF. CDR3 in DNA: TGCAGCGCTCCCGCTGGGGGTTGGGAGACCCAGTACTTC.